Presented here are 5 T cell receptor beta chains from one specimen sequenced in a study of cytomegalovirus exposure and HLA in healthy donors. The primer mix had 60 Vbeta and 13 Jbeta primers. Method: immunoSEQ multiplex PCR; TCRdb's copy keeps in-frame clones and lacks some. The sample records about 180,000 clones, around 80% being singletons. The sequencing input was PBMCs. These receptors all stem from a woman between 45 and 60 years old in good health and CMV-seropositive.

The CDR3 nucleotides are TGTGCCAGCAGTTACGAGGGGGCCCTGAACACTGAAGCTTTCTTT. It is translated as CASSYEGALNTEAFF. This rearrangement joins TRBV6-6 to TRBJ1-1, with TRBD1 matching over 7 bases. Per the germline V gene, CDR1 is MNHNY and CDR2 is SVGAGI (reference sequence). This CDR3 contains 15 residues. Trimming took 2 bases from V and 0 from J; bases not matched to a gene: 3.

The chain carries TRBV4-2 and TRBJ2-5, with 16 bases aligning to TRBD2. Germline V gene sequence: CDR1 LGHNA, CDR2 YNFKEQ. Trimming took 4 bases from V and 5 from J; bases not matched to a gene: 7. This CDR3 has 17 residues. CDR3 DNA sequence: TGTGCCAGCAGCCCTGGGACTAGCGGGAGGGAAAAGGAGACCCAGTACTTC. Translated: CASSPGTSGREKETQYF.

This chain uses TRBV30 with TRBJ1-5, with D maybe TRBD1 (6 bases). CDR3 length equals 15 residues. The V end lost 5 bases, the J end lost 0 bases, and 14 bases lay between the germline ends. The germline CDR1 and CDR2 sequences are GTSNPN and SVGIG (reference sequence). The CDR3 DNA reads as TGTGCCTGGGACCCGACAGGTTTTAGCAATCAGCCCCAGCATTTT. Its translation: CAWDPTGFSNQPQHF.

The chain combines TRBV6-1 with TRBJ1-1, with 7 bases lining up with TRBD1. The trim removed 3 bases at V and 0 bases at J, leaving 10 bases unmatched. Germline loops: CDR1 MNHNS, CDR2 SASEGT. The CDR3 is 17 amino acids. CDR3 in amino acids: CASSDRRGGTMNTEAFF. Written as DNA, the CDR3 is TGTGCCAGCAGTGACCGTCGAGGGGGCACGATGAACACTGAAGCTTTCTTT.

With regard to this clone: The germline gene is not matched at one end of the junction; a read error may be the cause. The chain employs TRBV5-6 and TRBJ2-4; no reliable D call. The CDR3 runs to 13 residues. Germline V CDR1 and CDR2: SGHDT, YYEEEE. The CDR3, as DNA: TGTGCCAGCAGCTTGTTGGGCAAAAACAGTCAGTACTTC. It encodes CASSLLGKNSQYF.